This TCR beta chain appears in the sequencing data of a study of tumor and adjacent non-tumor tissue in lung cancer. No cell sorting was done before RNA was extracted from the tissue. This clonotype was seen repeatedly, ten times or more. The library came from three nested PCR rounds adapted from ARM-PCR protocols. TCRdb re-derived calls from the multiplex PCR reads in MiXCR, one entry per CDR3 protein. Among 65,000 to 75,000 distinct CDR3 sequences listed, around 73% were seen once. The CDR3 sequence is 14 residues long. Germline loops: CDR1 MGHDK, CDR2 SYGVNS. The ends were cut back, 5 bases at V and 4 bases at J, with 11 bases in the middle.

The chain uses TRBV25-1 and TRBJ1-4, with no clear D. This receptor was taken from a man aged 55 to 70 with non-small cell lung cancer. The sequencing input was lung tumor tissue. The CDR3 DNA reads TGTGCCAGCAGTCGTACAGACCGTAATGAAAAACTGTTTTTT. Amino acids: CASSRTDRNEKLFF.